This T cell receptor (beta chain) was sequenced during a study of post-analysis software for immune sequencing data. V lost 7 bases to trimming and J lost 7 bases; unmatched junction nucleotides: 14. This CDR3 contains 16 residues. Of note for this clonotype: Its antigen remains unidentified.

General observations from the study: About five TRBV segments occurring more often in patients than controls included TRBV5-6, TRBV5-1 and TRBV20-1.

Researchers reported that TCR beta cDNA libraries carried unique molecular identifiers. TCRdb independently ran MiXCR on the PCR reads; one entry per CDR3 protein. The table lists roughly 600,000 distinct CDR3 sequences, 44% of them singletons. The rearrangement joins TRBV12-3 or TRBV12-4 to TRBJ1-4; TRBD1 matches 8 bases. The sample consisted of blood. The sequence was collected from a girl aged 10-17 years with multiple sclerosis. CDR3: CASTRYGQGIGEKLFF. The CDR3 DNA reads as TGTGCCAGCACTCGATACGGACAGGGCATCGGTGAAAAACTGTTTTTT.